The rows below give T cell receptor beta chains drawn from one sample of a study of technical replicates of blood from a few donors. Method: immunoSEQ multiplex PCR; TCRdb's copy keeps in-frame clones and lacks some. The sample contains under 95,000 clones, 91% of which appear only once. The sample consisted of T cells isolated from PBMCs. The source is a human donor in good health. Some clones in this sample may be carry-over from other donors' samples. CDR3s include the opening cysteine and the closing phenylalanine or tryptophan. Fields, in order: V gene, CDR3 length, J gene, clone size, D gene, CDR3 protein, CDR3 DNA. A D gene is named only where the DNA matches it firmly. For some rows the clone size is stated as once, few or many, or as a class when expanded; others skip it.

V gene: TRBV18
CDR3 length: 15
J gene: TRBJ1-4
clone size: NA
D gene: NA
CDR3 protein: CASSLNGGADEKLFF
CDR3 DNA: TGTGCCAGCTCCCTAAATGGGGGCGCTGATGAAAAACTGTTTTTT

V gene: TRBV5-6
CDR3 length: 15
J gene: TRBJ2-1
clone size: NA
D gene: NA
CDR3 protein: CASSSWDLNYNEQFF
CDR3 DNA: TGTGCCAGCAGCTCATGGGACTTAAATTACAATGAGCAGTTCTTC

V gene: TRBV11-2
CDR3 length: 15
J gene: TRBJ2-5
clone size: NA
D gene: NA
CDR3 protein: CASSLDPGRGETQYF
CDR3 DNA: TGTGCCAGCAGCTTAGATCCCGGGAGAGGGGAGACCCAGTACTTC

V gene: TRBV28
CDR3 length: 16
J gene: TRBJ2-5
clone size: NA
D gene: TRBD2
CDR3 protein: CASSLGLAGGQETQYF
CDR3 DNA: TGTGCCAGCAGTTTGGGACTAGCGGGGGGCCAAGAGACCCAGTACTTC

V gene: TRBV6-5
CDR3 length: 16
J gene: TRBJ2-3
clone size: NA
D gene: NA
CDR3 protein: CASSYRGTPSTDTQYF
CDR3 DNA: TGTGCCAGCAGTTACAGGGGGACACCTAGCACAGATACGCAGTATTTT

V gene: TRBV30
CDR3 length: 14
J gene: TRBJ1-4
clone size: NA
D gene: NA
CDR3 protein: CAWSRGGVGEKLFF
CDR3 DNA: TGTGCCTGGAGTAGGGGAGGGGTTGGTGAAAAACTGTTTTTT

V gene: TRBV4-1
CDR3 length: 17
J gene: TRBJ2-7
clone size: NA
D gene: NA
CDR3 protein: CASSSKGGPWSSYEQYF
CDR3 DNA: TGCGCCAGCAGTTCAAAAGGAGGCCCATGGAGCTCCTACGAGCAGTACTTC

V gene: TRBV5-1
CDR3 length: 15
J gene: TRBJ2-7
clone size: NA
D gene: NA
CDR3 protein: CASSLAGSNLKEQYF
CDR3 DNA: TGCGCCAGCAGCTTAGCAGGTTCAAACTTGAAGGAGCAGTACTTC

V gene: TRBV10-1
CDR3 length: 16
J gene: TRBJ2-1
clone size: few
D gene: TRBD1
CDR3 protein: CASSPSRDRGWNEQFF
CDR3 DNA: TGCGCCAGCAGTCCCAGCCGGGACAGGGGATGGAATGAGCAGTTCTTC

V gene: TRBV5-1
CDR3 length: 13
J gene: TRBJ2-7
clone size: NA
D gene: TRBD2
CDR3 protein: CASRPSGSYEQYF
CDR3 DNA: TGCGCCAGCAGGCCTAGCGGTTCCTACGAGCAGTACTTC

V gene: TRBV4-1
CDR3 length: 15
J gene: TRBJ1-4
clone size: many
D gene: TRBD1
CDR3 protein: CASSPRDRGYEKLFF
CDR3 DNA: TGCGCCAGCAGCCCACGGGACAGGGGCTATGAAAAACTGTTTTTT

V gene: TRBV29-1
CDR3 length: 15
J gene: TRBJ1-1
clone size: NA
D gene: NA
CDR3 protein: CSVLEDGGPNTEAFF
CDR3 DNA: TGCAGCGTTTTGGAAGACGGTGGGCCGAACACTGAAGCTTTCTTT

V gene: TRBV29-1
CDR3 length: 19
J gene: TRBJ1-2
clone size: NA
D gene: NA
CDR3 protein: CSVDMRMETGTHPDYGYTF
CDR3 DNA: TGCAGCGTCGATATGCGGATGGAGACCGGGACTCATCCGGACTATGGCTACACCTTC

V gene: TRBV28
CDR3 length: 14
J gene: TRBJ1-5
clone size: NA
D gene: TRBD1
CDR3 protein: CASQRQGGNQPQHF
CDR3 DNA: TGTGCCAGTCAGAGACAGGGAGGAAATCAGCCCCAGCATTTT

V gene: TRBV11-2
CDR3 length: 16
J gene: TRBJ2-1
clone size: NA
D gene: TRBD2
CDR3 protein: CASSRNSLAGEGEQFF
CDR3 DNA: TGTGCCAGCAGCCGGAATTCGCTAGCGGGAGAAGGTGAGCAGTTCTTC

V gene: TRBV10-2
CDR3 length: 13
J gene: TRBJ2-5
clone size: NA
D gene: TRBD2
CDR3 protein: CASSGLGLETQYF
CDR3 DNA: TGCGCCAGCAGCGGACTAGGGTTAGAGACCCAGTACTTC

V gene: TRBV5-1
CDR3 length: 15
J gene: TRBJ2-7
clone size: NA
D gene: TRBD2
CDR3 protein: CASRPLAGTPYEQYF
CDR3 DNA: TGCGCCAGCAGGCCTCTAGCGGGGACCCCCTACGAGCAGTACTTC

V gene: TRBV6-1
CDR3 length: 17
J gene: TRBJ2-7
clone size: NA
D gene: TRBD1
CDR3 protein: CASSGGQGFSHSYEQYF
CDR3 DNA: TGTGCCAGCAGTGGGGGACAGGGATTTTCTCACTCCTACGAGCAGTACTTC

V gene: TRBV4-1
CDR3 length: 13
J gene: TRBJ2-3
clone size: NA
D gene: NA
CDR3 protein: CASSQDHQDTQYF
CDR3 DNA: TGCGCCAGCAGCCAAGATCATCAGGATACGCAGTATTTT

V gene: TRBV10-3
CDR3 length: 15
J gene: TRBJ2-1
clone size: NA
D gene: NA
CDR3 protein: CAISEGGRPYNEQFF
CDR3 DNA: TGTGCCATCAGTGAGGGAGGGAGGCCCTACAATGAGCAGTTCTTC

V gene: TRBV6-5
CDR3 length: 15
J gene: TRBJ2-7
clone size: NA
D gene: TRBD2
CDR3 protein: CASRKAGPITSEQYF
CDR3 DNA: TGTGCCAGCAGGAAAGCGGGACCCATAACCTCCGAGCAGTACTTC

V gene: TRBV5-1
CDR3 length: 14
J gene: TRBJ1-2
clone size: NA
D gene: NA
CDR3 protein: CASSLVGGERGYTF
CDR3 DNA: TGCGCCAGCAGCTTGGTCGGGGGGGAACGGGGCTACACCTTC